This entry concerns a single T cell receptor beta chain. Its antigen is still unknown. The record has no base qualities; no much larger clone is one base away. These data are taken from a study of cytomegalovirus exposure and HLA in healthy donors (dated by TCRdb to about 2017). For the wider study: According to a later analysis, the 120 or so validation repertoires were produced on the same platform as the approximately 600 repertoires of the first cohort. The study aimed to test whether cataloging public T cell receptors could reveal signatures of past pathogen exposure. A separate validation cohort of approximately 130 different subjects was used in addition to the 666-subject first cohort. High-throughput TCR immunosequencing, statistical association of individual TCRs with disease status, and machine learning were combined to predict cytomegalovirus infection status. The study at large found these results: A later analysis had no HLA typing for the validation cohort, so co-occurrence there was scored across all 130 or so repertoires. Three of the identified cytomegalovirus-associated TCR beta chains were confirmed in vitro to be specific for cytomegalovirus antigens. Most TCR sequences were seen in very few donors, while some public TCRs were found in many individuals. The classifier was reported to diagnose cytomegalovirus status with high specificity and sensitivity in both the original and validation cohorts. Subsequent analysis determined that TCRs grouped into clusters in the first cohort also showed a tendency toward co-occurrence across the 120 or so validation repertoires, and about 93% of cluster scores exceeded 0. A total of 150 or so TCR beta chains were listed by the study as associated with cytomegalovirus. The authors suggested that the approach could potentially be generalized to other disease states and immunological phenotypes.

The donors belonged to the validation cohort of 90 to 150 subjects, which was separate from the approximately 700-subject first cohort. Including cysteine and phenylalanine, the CDR3 has 15 amino acids. Only the CDR3 region is kept as DNA, spanning 45 bases read in frame from base 1. Looking up the germline V gene (reference sequence) yields CDR1 SEHNR and CDR2 FQNEAQ. Cut back by 4 bases and 3 bases, the V and J ends lie 16 bases apart. To prepare the library, the immunoSEQ multiplex PCR assay was applied. In the source study's methods: To diagnose cytomegalovirus status from the catalog of TCR beta chain sequences, a statistical classification framework was built. In TCRdb, the immuneACCESS table is reduced to in-frame sequences with V and J assigned. These tables do not hold every clone; where another copy was compared, an unresolved V gene accounts for under half, and the others remain unexplained. That table gives V, J and clone size, and the DNA gave D and trimming. This sample has under 200,000 clones in its table, and roughly 89% of those were observed once. The ten largest clones represent 4% to 4.5% of the sample.

Input material: PBMCs. Recombination connected TRBV7-9 to TRBJ2-7, with TRBD2 as a weak D call on 5 bases. The sequence was obtained from a man between 18 and 29 years old in good health and CMV-seropositive. The CDR3 region has the sequence CASSSIGGLLYEQYF. The DNA sequence is as follows: TGTGCCAGCAGCTCCATTGGCGGACTCCTCTACGAGCAGTACTTC.